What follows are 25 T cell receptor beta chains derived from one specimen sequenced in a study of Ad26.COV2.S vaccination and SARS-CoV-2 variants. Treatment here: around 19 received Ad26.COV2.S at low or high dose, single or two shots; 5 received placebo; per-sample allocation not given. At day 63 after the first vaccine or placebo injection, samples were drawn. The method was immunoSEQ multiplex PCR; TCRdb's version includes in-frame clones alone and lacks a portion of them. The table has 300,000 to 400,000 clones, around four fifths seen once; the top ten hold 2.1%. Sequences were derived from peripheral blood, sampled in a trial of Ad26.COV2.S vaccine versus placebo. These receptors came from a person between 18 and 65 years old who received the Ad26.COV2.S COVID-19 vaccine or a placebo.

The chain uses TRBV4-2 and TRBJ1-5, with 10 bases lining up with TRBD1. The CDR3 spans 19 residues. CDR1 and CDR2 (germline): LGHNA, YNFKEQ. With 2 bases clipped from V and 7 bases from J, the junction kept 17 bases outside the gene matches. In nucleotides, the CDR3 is TGTGCCAGCAGCCAAACACTTAACACCGGGACAGGGGCGAACCAGCCCCAGCATTTT. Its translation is CASSQTLNTGTGANQPQHF.

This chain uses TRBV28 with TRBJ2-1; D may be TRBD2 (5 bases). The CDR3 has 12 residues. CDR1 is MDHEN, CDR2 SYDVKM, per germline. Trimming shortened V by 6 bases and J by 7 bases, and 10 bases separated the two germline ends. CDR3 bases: TGTGCCAGCAGCGGGGTTCGAAATGAGCAGTTCTTC. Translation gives CASSGVRNEQFF.

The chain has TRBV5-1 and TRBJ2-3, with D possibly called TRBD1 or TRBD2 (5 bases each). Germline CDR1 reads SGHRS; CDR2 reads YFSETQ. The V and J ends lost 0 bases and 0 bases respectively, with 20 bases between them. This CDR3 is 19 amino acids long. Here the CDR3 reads CASSLAGPSVGYSTDTQYF. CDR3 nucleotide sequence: TGCGCCAGCAGCTTGGCGGGACCGTCGGTGGGATATAGCACAGATACGCAGTATTTT.

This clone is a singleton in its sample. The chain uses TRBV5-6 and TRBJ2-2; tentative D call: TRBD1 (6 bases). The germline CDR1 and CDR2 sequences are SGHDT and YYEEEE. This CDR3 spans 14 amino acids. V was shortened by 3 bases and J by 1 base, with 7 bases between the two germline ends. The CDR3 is CASSWGQNTGELFF. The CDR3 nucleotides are TGTGCCAGCAGCTGGGGACAGAACACCGGGGAGCTGTTTTTT.

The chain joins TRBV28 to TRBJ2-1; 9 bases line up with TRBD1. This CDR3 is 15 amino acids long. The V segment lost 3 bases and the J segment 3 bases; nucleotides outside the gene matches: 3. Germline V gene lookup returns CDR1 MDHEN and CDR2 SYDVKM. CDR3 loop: CASSFWDRVYNEQFF. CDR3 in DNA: TGTGCCAGCAGTTTTTGGGACAGGGTCTACAATGAGCAGTTCTTC.

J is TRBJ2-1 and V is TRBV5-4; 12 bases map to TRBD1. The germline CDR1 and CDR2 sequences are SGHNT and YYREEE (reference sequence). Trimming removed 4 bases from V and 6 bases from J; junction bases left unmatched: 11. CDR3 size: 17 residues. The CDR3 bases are TGTGCCAGCAGCCCGGGGCCGGGACAGGGGGCGCCCAATGAGCAGTTCTTC. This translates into CASSPGPGQGAPNEQFF. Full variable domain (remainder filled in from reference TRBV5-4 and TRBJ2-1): ETGVTQSPTHLIKTRGQQVTLRCSSQSGHNTVSWYQQALGQGPQFIFQYYREEENGRGNFPPRFSGLQFPNYSSELNVNALELDDSALYLCASSPGPGQGAPNEQFFGPGTRLTVL.

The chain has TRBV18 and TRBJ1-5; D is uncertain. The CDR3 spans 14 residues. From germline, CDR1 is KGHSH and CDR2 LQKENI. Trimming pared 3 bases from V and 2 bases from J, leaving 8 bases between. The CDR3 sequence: CASSPDAGNQPQHF. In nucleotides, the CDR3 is TGTGCCAGCTCACCGGACGCCGGCAATCAGCCCCAGCATTTT. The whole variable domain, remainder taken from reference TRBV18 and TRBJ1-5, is NAGVMQNPRHLVRRRGQEARLRCSPMKGHSHVYWYRQLPEEGLKFMVYLQKENIIDESGMPKERFSAEFPKEGPSILRIQQVVRGDSAAYFCASSPDAGNQPQHFGDGTRLSIL.

The CDR3 reads CASSVRGAGEETQYF. In DNA form, the CDR3 reads TGTGCCAGCAGCGTAAGGGGGGCGGGTGAAGAGACCCAGTACTTC. The chain employs TRBV9 and TRBJ2-5; D may match TRBD1 or TRBD2 (6 bases each). CDR3 length: 15 amino acids. The germline CDR1 and CDR2 sequences are SGDLS and YYNGEE. V gave up 1 base and J gave up 3 bases, with 13 bases separating them.

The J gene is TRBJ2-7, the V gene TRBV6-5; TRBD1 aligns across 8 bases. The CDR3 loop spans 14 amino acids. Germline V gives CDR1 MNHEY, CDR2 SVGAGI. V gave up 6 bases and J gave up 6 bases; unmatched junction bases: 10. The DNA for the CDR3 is TGTGCCAGCAGACCCGACAGGGGCGGTGTCGAGCAGTACTTC. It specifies CASRPDRGGVEQYF.

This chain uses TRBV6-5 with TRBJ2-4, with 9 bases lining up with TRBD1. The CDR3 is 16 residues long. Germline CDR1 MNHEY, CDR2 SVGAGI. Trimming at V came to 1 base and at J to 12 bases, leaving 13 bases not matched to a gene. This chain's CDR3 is CASSYFSPGQGIYQYF. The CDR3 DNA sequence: TGTGCCAGCAGTTACTTCTCCCCTGGACAGGGGATCTATCAGTACTTC.

CDR3 in DNA: TGTGCCAGCAGTGGTTGGGGGGGCGCGGGAAATCAGCCCCAGCATTTT. Its translation: CASSGWGGAGNQPQHF. The V call is TRBV2, the J call TRBJ1-5; D may be TRBD1 (6 bases). Trimming shortened V by 4 bases and J by 4 bases, and 17 bases separated the two germline ends. This CDR3 has 16 residues. CDR1 is SNHLY and CDR2 is FYNNEI in the germline V gene. The whole variable domain, filled in from reference TRBV2 and TRBJ1-5, reads EPEVTQTPSHQVTQMGQEVILRCVPISNHLYFYWYRQILGQKVEFLVSFYNNEISEKSEIFDDQFSVERPDGSNFTLKIRSTKLEDSAMYFCASSGWGGAGNQPQHFGDGTRLSIL.

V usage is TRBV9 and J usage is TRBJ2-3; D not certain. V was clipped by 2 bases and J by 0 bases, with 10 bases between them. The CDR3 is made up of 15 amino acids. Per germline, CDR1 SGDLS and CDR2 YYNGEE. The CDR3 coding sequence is TGTGCCAGCAGCGTGGCTGAGGCTAGCACAGATACGCAGTATTTT. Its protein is CASSVAEASTDTQYF.

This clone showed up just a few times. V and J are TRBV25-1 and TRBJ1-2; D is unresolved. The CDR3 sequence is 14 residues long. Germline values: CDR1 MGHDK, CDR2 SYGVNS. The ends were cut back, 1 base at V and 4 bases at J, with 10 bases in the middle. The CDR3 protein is CASSEWVTFYGYTF. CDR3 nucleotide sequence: TGTGCCAGCAGTGAATGGGTGACCTTCTATGGCTACACCTTC.

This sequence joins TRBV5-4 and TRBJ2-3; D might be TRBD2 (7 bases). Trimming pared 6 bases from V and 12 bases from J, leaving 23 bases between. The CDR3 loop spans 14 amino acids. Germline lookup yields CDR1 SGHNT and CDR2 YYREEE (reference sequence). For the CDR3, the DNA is TGTGCCAGCAACCGAGGGGGGGAGTCCAACCCCCAGTATTTT. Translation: CASNRGGESNPQYF.

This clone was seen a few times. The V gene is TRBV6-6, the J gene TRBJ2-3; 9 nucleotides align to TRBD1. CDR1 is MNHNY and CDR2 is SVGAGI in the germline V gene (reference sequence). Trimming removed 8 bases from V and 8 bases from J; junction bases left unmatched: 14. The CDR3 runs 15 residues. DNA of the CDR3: TGTGCCAGCTTTATCCCGGGACAGGGCCAGGCTACGCAGTATTTT. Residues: CASFIPGQGQATQYF.

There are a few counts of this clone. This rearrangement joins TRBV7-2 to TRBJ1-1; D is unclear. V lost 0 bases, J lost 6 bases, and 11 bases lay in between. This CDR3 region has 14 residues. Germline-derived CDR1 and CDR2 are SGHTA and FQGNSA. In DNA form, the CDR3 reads TGTGCCAGCAGCTTAGCTTGGGGAGGAGCTGAAGCTTTCTTT. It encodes CASSLAWGGAEAFF.

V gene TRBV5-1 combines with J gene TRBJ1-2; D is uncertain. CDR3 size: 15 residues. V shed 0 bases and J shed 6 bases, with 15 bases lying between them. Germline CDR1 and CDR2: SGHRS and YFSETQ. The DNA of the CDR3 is TGCGCCAGCAGCTTGGGGACGGGGAAGGGAGATGGCTACACCTTC. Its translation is CASSLGTGKGDGYTF.

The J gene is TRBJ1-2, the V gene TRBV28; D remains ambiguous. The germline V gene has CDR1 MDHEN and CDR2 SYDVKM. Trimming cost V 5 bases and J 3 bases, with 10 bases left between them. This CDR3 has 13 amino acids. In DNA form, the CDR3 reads TGTGCCAGCAGTCGTCGGGTGGACTATGGCTACACCTTC. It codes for CASSRRVDYGYTF.

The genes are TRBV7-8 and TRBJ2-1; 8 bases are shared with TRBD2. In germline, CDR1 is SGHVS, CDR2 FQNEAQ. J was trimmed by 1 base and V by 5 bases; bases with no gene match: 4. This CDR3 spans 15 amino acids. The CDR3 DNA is TGTGCCAGCAGCCGAAGCGGGGGATCCTACAATGAGCAGTTCTTC. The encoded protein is CASSRSGGSYNEQFF.

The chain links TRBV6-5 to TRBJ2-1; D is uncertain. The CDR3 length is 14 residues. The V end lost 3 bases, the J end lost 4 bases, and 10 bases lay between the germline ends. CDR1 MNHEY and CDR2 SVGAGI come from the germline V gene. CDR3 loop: CASSYKVQYNEQFF. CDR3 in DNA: TGTGCCAGCAGTTATAAAGTGCAATACAATGAGCAGTTCTTC.

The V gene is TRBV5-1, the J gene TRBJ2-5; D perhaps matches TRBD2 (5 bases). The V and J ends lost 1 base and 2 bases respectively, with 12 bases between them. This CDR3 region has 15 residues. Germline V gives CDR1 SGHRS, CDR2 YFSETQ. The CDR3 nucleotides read TGCGCCAGCAGCTTGCTCCCAGCGGAACAAGAGACCCAGTACTTC. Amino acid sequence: CASSLLPAEQETQYF.

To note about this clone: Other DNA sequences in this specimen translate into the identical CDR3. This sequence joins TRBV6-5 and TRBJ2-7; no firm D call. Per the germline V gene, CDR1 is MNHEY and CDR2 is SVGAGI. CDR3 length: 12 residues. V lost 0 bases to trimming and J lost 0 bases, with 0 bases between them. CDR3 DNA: TGTGCCAGCAGTTACTCCTCCTACGAGCAGTACTTC. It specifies CASSYSSYEQYF.

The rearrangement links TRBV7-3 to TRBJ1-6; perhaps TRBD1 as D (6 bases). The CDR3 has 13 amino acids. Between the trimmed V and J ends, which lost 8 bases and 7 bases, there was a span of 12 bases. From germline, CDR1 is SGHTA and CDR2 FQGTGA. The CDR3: CASGGTSNSPLHF. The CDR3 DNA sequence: TGTGCCAGCGGGGGGACATCGAATTCACCCCTCCACTTT.

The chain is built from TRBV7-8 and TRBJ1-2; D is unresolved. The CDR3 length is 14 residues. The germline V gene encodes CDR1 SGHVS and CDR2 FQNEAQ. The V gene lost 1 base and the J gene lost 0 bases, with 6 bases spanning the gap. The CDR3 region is CASSLVQANYGYTF. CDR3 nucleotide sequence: TGTGCCAGCAGCTTAGTTCAAGCTAACTATGGCTACACCTTC.

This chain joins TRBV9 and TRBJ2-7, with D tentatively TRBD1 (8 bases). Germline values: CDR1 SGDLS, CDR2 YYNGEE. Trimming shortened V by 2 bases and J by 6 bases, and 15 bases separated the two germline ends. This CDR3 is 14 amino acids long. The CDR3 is CASSVRTGRAEQYF. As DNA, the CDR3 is TGTGCCAGCAGCGTTAGGACAGGGAGGGCCGAGCAGTACTTC.